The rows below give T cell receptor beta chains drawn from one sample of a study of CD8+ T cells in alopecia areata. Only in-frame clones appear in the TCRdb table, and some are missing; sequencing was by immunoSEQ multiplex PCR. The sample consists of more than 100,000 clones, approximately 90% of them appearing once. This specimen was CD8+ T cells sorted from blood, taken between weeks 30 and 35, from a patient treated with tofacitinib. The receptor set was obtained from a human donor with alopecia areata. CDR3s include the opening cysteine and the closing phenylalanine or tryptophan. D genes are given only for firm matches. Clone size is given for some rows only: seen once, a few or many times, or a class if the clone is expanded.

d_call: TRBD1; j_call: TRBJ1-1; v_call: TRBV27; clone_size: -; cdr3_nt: TGTGCCAGCAGTGGACAGACAGGGACCCAACCGGCTTTCTTT; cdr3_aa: CASSGQTGTQPAFF
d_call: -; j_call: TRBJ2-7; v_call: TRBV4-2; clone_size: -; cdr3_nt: TGTGCCAGCAGCCCCCAGACCGCCTACGAGCAGTACTTC; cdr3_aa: CASSPQTAYEQYF
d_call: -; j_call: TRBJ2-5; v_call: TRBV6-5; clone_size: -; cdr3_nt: TGTGCCAGCAGTTACGGGGAGACCCAGTACTTC; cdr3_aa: CASSYGETQYF
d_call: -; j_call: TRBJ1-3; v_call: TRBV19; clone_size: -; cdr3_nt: TGTGCCAGTACTGAGGTCTCTGGAAACACCATATATTTT; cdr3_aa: CASTEVSGNTIYF
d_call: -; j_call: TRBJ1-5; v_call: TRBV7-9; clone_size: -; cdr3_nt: TGTGCCAGCAGCTTTGGGAGCAATCAGCCCCAGCATTTT; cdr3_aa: CASSFGSNQPQHF
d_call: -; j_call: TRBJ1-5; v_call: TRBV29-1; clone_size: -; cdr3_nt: TGCAGCGTCGTTTCAGGGTCCGGACAGCCCCAGCATTTT; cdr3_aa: CSVVSGSGQPQHF
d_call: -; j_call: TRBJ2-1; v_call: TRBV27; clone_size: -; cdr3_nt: TGTGCCAGCAGTTTCCCTAACAATGAGCAGTTCTTC; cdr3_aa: CASSFPNNEQFF
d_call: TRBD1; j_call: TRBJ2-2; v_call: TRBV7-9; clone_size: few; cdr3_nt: TGTGCCAGCAGCTCAGCCGGGACAGGGGTCACCGGGGAGCTGTTTTTT; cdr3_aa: CASSSAGTGVTGELFF
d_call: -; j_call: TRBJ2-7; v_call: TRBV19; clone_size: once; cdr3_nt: TGTGCCAGTAGTCTTCCGGGACGGGAGCAGTACTTC; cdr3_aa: CASSLPGREQYF
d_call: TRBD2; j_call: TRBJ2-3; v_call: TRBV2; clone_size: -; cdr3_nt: TGTGCCAGCACCCCAGTCGGGATAGCGGGGCCCCTTCTTACCACAGATACGCAGTATTTT; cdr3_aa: CASTPVGIAGPLLTTDTQYF
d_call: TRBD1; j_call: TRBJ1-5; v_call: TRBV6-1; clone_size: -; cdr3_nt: TGTGCCAGCAGTGAAACGACAGGGCTCAATCAGCCCCAGCATTTT; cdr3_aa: CASSETTGLNQPQHF
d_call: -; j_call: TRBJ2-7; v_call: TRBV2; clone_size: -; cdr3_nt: TGTGCCAGCACTAATCAGGGGATGGCCTACGAGCAGTACTTC; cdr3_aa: CASTNQGMAYEQYF
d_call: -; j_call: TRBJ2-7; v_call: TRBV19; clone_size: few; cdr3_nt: TGTGCCAGTAGTATCGGGGGAAGCTCCTACGAGCAGTACTTC; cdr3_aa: CASSIGGSSYEQYF
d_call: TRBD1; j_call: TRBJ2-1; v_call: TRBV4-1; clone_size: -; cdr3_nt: TGCGCCAGCAGCCAGGAACTCCGGGACAGGGTCAATGAGCAGTTCTTC; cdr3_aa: CASSQELRDRVNEQFF
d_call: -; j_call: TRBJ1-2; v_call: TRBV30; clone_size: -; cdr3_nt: TGTGCCTGGATGGAGGGGGATATTGGCTATGGCTACACCTTC; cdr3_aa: CAWMEGDIGYGYTF
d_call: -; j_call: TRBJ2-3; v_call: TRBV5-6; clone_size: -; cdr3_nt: TGTGCCAGCAGCTTGGGGTCGCTAAACACAGATACGCAGTATTTT; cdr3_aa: CASSLGSLNTDTQYF
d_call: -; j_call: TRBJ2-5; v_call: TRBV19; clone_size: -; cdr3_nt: TGTGCCAGTAGTATCCTTCAAGGGACCCAAGAGACCCAGTACTTC; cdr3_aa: CASSILQGTQETQYF
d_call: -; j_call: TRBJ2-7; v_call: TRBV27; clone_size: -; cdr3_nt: TGTGCCAGCAGTTCAAAAGCGACCTACGAGCAGTACTTC; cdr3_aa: CASSSKATYEQYF
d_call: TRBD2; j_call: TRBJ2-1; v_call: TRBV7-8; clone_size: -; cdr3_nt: TGTGCCAGCAGCTTAGAGGGTTCGGGGGGGCTGGATGAGCAGTTCTTC; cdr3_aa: CASSLEGSGGLDEQFF
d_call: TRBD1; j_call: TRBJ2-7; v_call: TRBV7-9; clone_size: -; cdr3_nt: TGTGCCAGCAGCCGGGACAGGGGGCCACCCTACGAGCAGTACTTC; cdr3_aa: CASSRDRGPPYEQYF
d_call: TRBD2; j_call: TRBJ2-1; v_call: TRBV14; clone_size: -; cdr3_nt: TGTGCCAGCAGCCAAGATTTTCGACTAGCGGGAGTGCTTCCATACAATGAGCAGTTCTTC; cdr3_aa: CASSQDFRLAGVLPYNEQFF
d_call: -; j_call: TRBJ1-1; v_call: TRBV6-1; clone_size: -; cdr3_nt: TGTGCCAGCAGCAATACAGTGAACACTGAAGCTTTCTTT; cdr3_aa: CASSNTVNTEAFF
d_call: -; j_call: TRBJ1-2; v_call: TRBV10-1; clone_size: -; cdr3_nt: TGCGCCAGCAGTGAGGGCCAGGACCTGTATGGCTACACCTTC; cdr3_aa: CASSEGQDLYGYTF
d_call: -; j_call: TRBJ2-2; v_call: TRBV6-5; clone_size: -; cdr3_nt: TGTGCCAGCAGACAAGTTACCGGGGAGCTGTTTTTT; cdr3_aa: CASRQVTGELFF
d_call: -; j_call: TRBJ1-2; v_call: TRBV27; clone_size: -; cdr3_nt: TGTGCCAGCAGTTCAGGACTGACACGGGGTGAGGGCTACACCTTC; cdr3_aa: CASSSGLTRGEGYTF
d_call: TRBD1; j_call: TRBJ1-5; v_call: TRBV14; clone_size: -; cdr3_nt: TGTGCCAGCAGCCAGGGACAGGGGAAACAGCCCCAGCATTTT; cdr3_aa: CASSQGQGKQPQHF
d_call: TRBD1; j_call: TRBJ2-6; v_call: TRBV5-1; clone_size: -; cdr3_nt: TGCGCCAGCAGATTCGGGACAGGGTCCCCGGGCTCTGGGGCCAACGTCCTGACTTTC; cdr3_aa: CASRFGTGSPGSGANVLTF
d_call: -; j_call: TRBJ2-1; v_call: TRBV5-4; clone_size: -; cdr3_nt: TGTGCCAGCAGCCCCCCAACCGGGGGATCCTACAATGAGCAGTTCTTC; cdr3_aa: CASSPPTGGSYNEQFF
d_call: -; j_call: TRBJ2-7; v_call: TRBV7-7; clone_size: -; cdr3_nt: TGTGCTAGCAGCCACAGTCTCAGTACTTCCGAGCAGTACTTC; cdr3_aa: CASSHSLSTSEQYF
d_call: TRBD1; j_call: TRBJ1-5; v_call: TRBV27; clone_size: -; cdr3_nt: TGTGCCAGCAGGACAGGGATTCAGCCCCAGCATTTT; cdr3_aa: CASRTGIQPQHF
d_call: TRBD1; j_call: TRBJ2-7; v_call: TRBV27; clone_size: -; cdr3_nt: TGTGCCAGCAGTCTAACCGGGACAGGGACCTACGAGCAGTACTTC; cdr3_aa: CASSLTGTGTYEQYF
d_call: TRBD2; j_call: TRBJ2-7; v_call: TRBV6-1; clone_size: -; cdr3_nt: TGTGGCAGCGGGAAAACGAGTGCCTACGAGCAGTACTTC; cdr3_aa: CGSGKTSAYEQYF
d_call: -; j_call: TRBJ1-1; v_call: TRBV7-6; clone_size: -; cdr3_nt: TGTGCCAGCAGCTTAGGGTATGACACTGAAGCTTTCTTT; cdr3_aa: CASSLGYDTEAFF
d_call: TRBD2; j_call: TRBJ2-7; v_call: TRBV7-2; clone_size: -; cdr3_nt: TGTGCCATACTAGCGGGGGGGTACGAGCAGTACTTC; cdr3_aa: CAILAGGYEQYF
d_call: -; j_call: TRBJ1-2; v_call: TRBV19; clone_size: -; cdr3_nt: TGTGCCAGTACCACCCGGGGCAGCCATGGCTACACCTTC; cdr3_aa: CASTTRGSHGYTF
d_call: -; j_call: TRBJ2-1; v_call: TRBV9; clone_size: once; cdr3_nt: TGTGCCAGCAGCGTAGACCTAGCGCTTTACAATGAGCAGTTCTTC; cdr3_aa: CASSVDLALYNEQFF
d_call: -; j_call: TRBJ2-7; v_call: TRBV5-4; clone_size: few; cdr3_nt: TGTGCCAGCAGCTTGGGCTACGAGCAGTACTTC; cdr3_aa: CASSLGYEQYF
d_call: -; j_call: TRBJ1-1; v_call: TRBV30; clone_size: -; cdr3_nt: TGTGCCTGGAGTGATGGTACTGAAGCTTTCTTT; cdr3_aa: CAWSDGTEAFF
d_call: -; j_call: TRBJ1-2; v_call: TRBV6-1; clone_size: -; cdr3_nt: TGTGCCAGCAGTGAAGCGCGCGCCTCGGGCGATGGCTACACCTTC; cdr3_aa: CASSEARASGDGYTF
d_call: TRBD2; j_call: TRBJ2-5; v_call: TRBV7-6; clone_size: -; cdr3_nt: TGTGCCAGCAGCTTAGTTCCTAGCGGAGACCAAGAGACCCAGTACTTC; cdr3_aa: CASSLVPSGDQETQYF
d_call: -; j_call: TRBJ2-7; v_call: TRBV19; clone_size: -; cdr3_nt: TGTGCCAGTAGTATACGGCCAGGGGAATACGAGCAGTACTTC; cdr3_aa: CASSIRPGEYEQYF
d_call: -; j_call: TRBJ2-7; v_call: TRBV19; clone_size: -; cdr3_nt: TGTGCCAGTAGTATGGCAGGAACTTCCTACGAGCAGTACTTC; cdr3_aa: CASSMAGTSYEQYF